These 14 T cell receptor beta chains share one sample of origin, sequenced in a study of human T cells and chemical hapten exposure. Before extraction, the whole blood was not fractionated, and total RNA was taken from it. TCRdb re-called the 5' RACE reads with MiXCR, one entry per CDR3 protein. Seen here are tens of thousands of distinct CDR3 sequences, about 16% observed once, and the top ten hold nearly 7%. The receptors were gathered from a female donor in good health.

CDR3 amino acids: CSARAPPEETQYF. CDR3 in DNA: TGCAGTGCTAGGGCCCCACCAGAAGAGACCCAGTACTTC. This chain uses TRBV20-1 with TRBJ2-5; D remains ambiguous. The V and J ends lost 3 bases and 3 bases respectively, with 11 bases between them. The CDR3 consists of 13 residues. Looked up from germline, CDR1 is DFQATT and CDR2 is SNEGSKA (reference sequence).

This chain joins TRBV24-1 and TRBJ1-5; 10 positions match TRBD1. Germline CDR1 and CDR2: KGHDR and SFDVKD. The CDR3 loop spans 13 amino acids. V lost 9 bases to trimming and J lost 2 bases; unmatched junction nucleotides: 0. Written as DNA, the CDR3 is TGTGCCACCGGGACAGGGGGCAATCAGCCCCAGCATTTT. Protein: CATGTGGNQPQHF.

The chain recombines TRBV29-1 with TRBJ1-2, with TRBD1 as a possible D gene (5 bases). The CDR3 consists of 13 residues. The germline gives CDR1 SQVTM, CDR2 ANQGSEA. Trimming took 6 bases from V and 12 from J, leaving 23 bases between them. CDR3 DNA sequence: TGCAGCGTGGTAGATCAGGGCCCCATTTCTAACACCTTC. Its protein product is CSVVDQGPISNTF.

The CDR3 region is CASSHVGSYNEQFF. The CDR3 DNA reads as TGCGCCAGCAGCCATGTGGGGTCATACAATGAGCAGTTCTTC. J is TRBJ2-1 and V is TRBV4-3; D unresolved. The CDR3 has 14 residues. Germline-derived CDR1 and CDR2 are LGHNA and YSLEER. V was trimmed by 3 bases and J by 4 bases, leaving 10 bases between them.

This clonotype occurred a few times. The rearrangement joins TRBV2 to TRBJ1-2; D perhaps matches TRBD1 (6 bases). The CDR3 covers 16 residues. With 7 bases removed from V and 6 bases from J, the gap between germline ends came to 24 bases. Germline values: CDR1 SNHLY, CDR2 FYNNEI. The CDR3 here is CASILMGTKGINGYTF. CDR3 nucleotide sequence: TGTGCCAGCATTTTAATGGGGACAAAGGGTATTAATGGCTACACCTTC.

This chain links TRBV10-3 with TRBJ2-1, with 7 bases identical to TRBD2. The CDR3 spans 15 residues. CDR1 is ENHRY and CDR2 is SYGVKD in the germline V gene. The V and J ends lost 2 bases and 6 bases, in that order; junction bases with no gene match: 7. The chain's CDR3 is CAISEGTSGGNEQFF. The CDR3 DNA follows: TGTGCCATCAGTGAGGGGACCTCGGGAGGCAATGAGCAGTTCTTC.

This sequence joins TRBV20-1 and TRBJ2-1; 7 bases match TRBD2. Germline CDR1 is DFQATT and CDR2 is SNEGSKA (reference sequence). The CDR3 totals 14 residues. Trimming took 5 bases from V and 8 from J; bases not matched to a gene: 12. In nucleotides, the CDR3 is TGCAGTGCTTCGACTAGCTGGGCCGCAGATGAGCAGTTCTTC. Translation gives CSASTSWAADEQFF.

The sample holds many counts of this clonotype. The V call is TRBV3-1, the J call TRBJ2-5; D gene ambiguous. Looked up from germline, CDR1 is LGHDT and CDR2 is YNNKEL (reference sequence). This CDR3 spans 12 amino acids. Trimming took 1 base from V and 1 from J, leaving 1 base between them. DNA of the CDR3: TGTGCCAGCAGCCAAGCCCAAGAGACCCAGTACTTC. Translation gives CASSQAQETQYF.

In its sample, this clonotype was seen many times. CDR3 sequence reads: CASSFRGSYSPLHF. The CDR3 region has the DNA TGTGCCAGCAGTTTTCGGGGATCTTATTCACCCCTCCACTTT. V and J are TRBV27 and TRBJ1-6; no firm D call. CDR3 length: 14 residues. The germline V gene encodes CDR1 MNHEY and CDR2 SMNVEV (reference sequence). The V gene lost 3 bases and the J gene lost 8 bases, with 11 bases spanning the gap.

This rearrangement joins TRBV6-5 to TRBJ2-1, with a tentative D call TRBD2 (6 bases). The V end lost 2 bases, the J end lost 6 bases, and 14 bases lay between the germline ends. The germline V gene has CDR1 MNHEY and CDR2 SVGAGI. CDR3 length equals 15 residues. The CDR3 DNA reads as TGTGCCAGCAGTTACGTCACGGGAGCGGGCAATGAGCAGTTCTTC. Protein: CASSYVTGAGNEQFF.

This clonotype was seen more than once but under ten times. This sequence joins TRBV25-1 and TRBJ1-5; D gene uncertain. V was trimmed by 8 bases and J by 2 bases, leaving 10 bases between them. The CDR3 extends over 13 amino acids. Germline lookup yields CDR1 MGHDK and CDR2 SYGVNS. For the CDR3, the DNA is TGTGCCAGCGAGGGTCCGGGCAATCAGCCCCAGCATTTT. Translating gives CASEGPGNQPQHF.

The gene calls are TRBV18 and TRBJ1-1; D uncertain. The CDR3 sequence is 13 residues long. Per the germline V gene, CDR1 is KGHSH and CDR2 is LQKENI. The germline V and J ends were trimmed by 4 bases and 3 bases, with 9 bases remaining between them. The CDR3 region is CASSQNGDTEAFF. Here the CDR3 DNA reads TGTGCCAGCTCACAAAACGGAGACACTGAAGCTTTCTTT. The whole variable domain, filled in from reference TRBV18 and TRBJ1-1, reads NAGVMQNPRHLVRRRGQEARLRCSPMKGHSHVYWYRQLPEEGLKFMVYLQKENIIDESGMPKERFSAEFPKEGPSILRIQQVVRGDSAAYFCASSQNGDTEAFFGQGTRLTVV.

This clonotype occurred many times. This chain connects TRBV5-1 to TRBJ1-6, with D unresolved. Germline CDR1 is SGHRS and CDR2 is YFSETQ. The length of the CDR3 is 13 residues. V was cut by 6 bases and J by 8 bases, with 12 bases left in between. The CDR3 nucleotides read TGCGCCAGCACCAAGGCAGAGGATTCACCCCTCCACTTT. Amino acids: CASTKAEDSPLHF.

In its sample, this clonotype was seen a few times. The chain links TRBV20-1 to TRBJ1-1; D is undetermined. Germline loops: CDR1 DFQATT, CDR2 SNEGSKA (reference sequence). The CDR3 runs 10 residues. V lost 6 bases to trimming and J lost 1 base, with 3 bases between them. In DNA form, the CDR3 reads TGCAGTGCCTGGAACACTGAAGCTTTCTTT. Protein: CSAWNTEAFF.